These 8 T cell receptor beta chains originate from one sample sequenced in a study of tissue T cells after allogeneic stem cell transplantation. TCRdb keeps only in-frame clones here, not all; method: immunoSEQ multiplex PCR. The sample has roughly 800 clones; around 40% are singletons. The sample here was ileal tissue, taken at autopsy. The origin of the receptors is a female patient aged 40 to 69 with steroid-refractory graft-versus-host disease after an allogeneic stem cell transplant. Some T cells may be supplied by the graft donor.

By frequency in the sample, this clone is large. This rearrangement joins TRBV9 to TRBJ2-3; 10 nucleotides match TRBD2. This CDR3 spans 14 amino acids. The V gene's germline CDR1 is SGDLS and CDR2 YYNGEE. With 2 bases clipped from V and 5 bases from J, the junction kept 2 bases outside the gene matches. CDR3 region: CASSVSGRRDTQYF. DNA of the CDR3: TGTGCCAGCAGCGTTAGCGGGAGGAGAGATACGCAGTATTTT. The full variable domain, with the rest looked up from reference TRBV9 and TRBJ2-3, is DSGVTQTPKHLITATGQRVTLRCSPRSGDLSVYWYQQSLDQGLQFLIQYYNGEERAKGNILERFSAQQFPDLHSELNLSSLELGDSALYFCASSVSGRRDTQYFGPGTRLTVL.

The CDR3, as DNA: TGTGCCAGCAGTTTCTTGGGACAGGCAGGCGGCTACACCTTC. This sequence encodes CASSFLGQAGGYTF. This sequence joins TRBV27 and TRBJ1-2; 8 nucleotides match TRBD1. The V gene's germline CDR1 is MNHEY and CDR2 SMNVEV (reference sequence). This CDR3 spans 14 amino acids. V shed 3 bases, J shed 8 bases, and the junction held 8 bases outside the gene matches.

The chain links TRBV6-5 to TRBJ2-7, with a weak D call TRBD2 (5 bases). Between the trimmed V and J ends, which lost 8 bases and 4 bases, there was a span of 12 bases. The CDR3 runs to 12 residues. Germline V CDR1 and CDR2: MNHEY, SVGAGI. CDR3 coding DNA: TGTGCCAGCGCGGAAACTAGATACGAGCAGTACTTC. Its translation: CASAETRYEQYF.

The gene calls are TRBV19 and TRBJ2-5, with 7 bases identical to TRBD2. Germline V lookup: CDR1 LNHDA, CDR2 SQIVND (reference sequence). The CDR3 consists of 14 residues. The trim removed 3 bases at V and 5 bases at J, leaving 6 bases unmatched. The CDR3 spells CASSMRAGRETQYF. CDR3 in DNA: TGTGCCAGTAGTATGAGGGCCGGGAGGGAGACCCAGTACTTC. Filled out from reference TRBV19 and TRBJ2-5, the complete variable domain reads DGGITQSPKYLFRKEGQNVTLSCEQNLNHDAMYWYRQDPGQGLRLIYYSQIVNDFQKGDIAEGYSVSREKKESFPLTVTSAQKNPTAFYLCASSMRAGRETQYFGPGTRLLVL.

This clone counts as large. V usage is TRBV2 and J usage is TRBJ2-7; 7 nucleotides align to TRBD2. Trimming at V came to 6 bases and at J to 7 bases, leaving 18 bases not matched to a gene. The CDR3 has 16 amino acids. Germline assignment: CDR1 SNHLY and CDR2 FYNNEI. As DNA, the CDR3 is TGTGCCAGCAGGGGCGGGTGGGCTAGCGGACGAGGAGAGCAGTACTTC. The encoded protein is CASRGGWASGRGEQYF.

By share, this clone ranks as medium-sized. The chain couples TRBV30 to TRBJ1-6, with TRBD1 matching over 10 bases. This CDR3 spans 14 amino acids. Germline CDR1 GTSNPN, CDR2 SVGIG (reference sequence). With 2 bases clipped from V and 11 bases from J, the junction kept 6 bases outside the gene matches. CDR3 nucleotide sequence: TGTGCCTGGAGTATTCCGGGACAGGGGACACCCCTCCACTTT. It specifies CAWSIPGQGTPLHF.

A few counts support this clone. This sequence joins TRBV20-1 and TRBJ1-5; 9 nucleotides match TRBD1. The junction had 4 bases not matched to a gene; V was cut back by 3 bases and J by 4 bases. Per the germline V gene, CDR1 is DFQATT and CDR2 is SNEGSKA (reference sequence). The CDR3 is made up of 14 amino acids. The CDR3 protein is CSASAGTGNQPQHF. In DNA, the CDR3 is TGCAGTGCTAGTGCCGGGACAGGGAATCAGCCCCAGCATTTT.

The chain combines TRBV6-6 with TRBJ1-1, with D unresolved. The CDR3 totals 12 residues. Trimming removed 6 bases from V and 2 bases from J, with 7 bases in between. CDR1 MNHNY and CDR2 SVGAGI come from the germline V gene (reference sequence). The CDR3 nucleotides read TGTGCCAGCAGGACTGCTAACACTGAAGCTTTCTTT. As protein: CASRTANTEAFF.